The T cell receptor (beta chain) under discussion was sequenced for a study of blood T cell repertoires in COVID-19. Original data processing: Estimation of nucleated cell counts was performed using reference gene primer amplification. Assay used: immunoSEQ multiplex PCR; TCRdb lists only in-frame clones, some missing. That table furnishes V, J and clone size, whereas the DNA furnished D and trimming. The table records approximately 75,000 clones, 80% to 90% of them present only once. This clone was seen once. This CDR3 is built from 14 residues. The V gene lost 0 bases and the J gene lost 5 bases, with 7 bases spanning the gap. Germline lookup yields CDR1 KGHDR and CDR2 SFDVKD.

The chain links TRBV24-1 to TRBJ2-1; D not resolved. What was sequenced was peripheral blood. The source of this sequence is a man aged 60 to 75 with acute or convalescent COVID-19. CDR3: CATSDLGPDNEQFF. The CDR3 region has the DNA TGTGCCACCAGTGATTTGGGCCCCGACAATGAGCAGTTCTTC.